These T cell receptor beta chains were read from a single sample in a study of T cells after posttransplantation cyclophosphamide. Libraries were prepared by immunoSEQ multiplex PCR; TCRdb keeps only in-frame clonotypes and omits some of them. Observed in the sample are about 3,800 clones, none of them singletons. The material was PBMCs, obtained after allogeneic stem cell transplant with posttransplant cyclophosphamide. These TCRs come from a female patient between 18 and 35 years old who received an allogeneic stem cell transplant from an unrelated donor, was CMV-positive, and had acute GVHD only. Some T cells may originate from the graft donor. Each CDR3 is given with its conserved first and last residue. The D gene is left open where the match is weak. Expanded clones get a size class; other rows say once, few or many, or leave the size out.

.,TRBJ1-5,many,TRBV29-1,CSVASGVGNQPQHF,TGCAGCGTTGCTTCCGGGGTGGGCAATCAGCCCCAGCATTTT
.,TRBJ1-6,.,TRBV6-5,CASKLSGVNSPLHF,TGTGCCAGCAAATTATCCGGGGTGAATTCACCCCTCCACTTT
.,TRBJ2-7,medium-sized,TRBV5-1,CASSLGALDYEQYF,TGCGCCAGCAGCTTGGGAGCGCTAGACTACGAGCAGTACTTC
.,TRBJ1-1,many,TRBV5-1,CASSIGQNEAFF,TGCGCCAGCAGCATAGGACAGAATGAAGCTTTCTTT
.,TRBJ1-6,few,TRBV7-6,CASSLAVGQNLDSPLHF,TGTGCCAGCAGCTTAGCGGTGGGGCAGAATTTAGATTCACCCCTCCACTTT
.,TRBJ1-2,many,TRBV5-4,CASSLERVNYGYTF,TGTGCCAGCAGCTTGGAGCGCGTAAACTATGGCTACACCTTC
.,TRBJ1-1,many,TRBV6-5,CASSTDAGLTEAFF,TGTGCCAGCAGTACCGACGCGGGGCTTACTGAAGCTTTCTTT
.,TRBJ1-4,many,TRBV9,CASSVGGGANEKLFF,TGTGCCAGCAGCGTAGGTGGGGGGGCTAATGAAAAACTGTTTTTT
.,TRBJ2-6,medium-sized,TRBV2,CASRRDRTGANVLTF,TGTGCCAGCAGACGCGACAGAACTGGGGCCAACGTCCTGACTTTC
TRBD2,TRBJ2-3,many,TRBV25-1,CASSIAGGTTDTQYF,TGTGCCAGCAGTATAGCGGGAGGGACCACAGATACGCAGTATTTT
TRBD1,TRBJ1-6,.,TRBV6-5,CASSYSPGGYNSPLHF,TGTGCCAGCAGTTACTCCCCAGGGGGCTATAATTCACCCCTCCACTTT
TRBD2,TRBJ2-1,many,TRBV19,CASSIGVAGGSSYNEQFF,TGTGCCAGTAGTATTGGGGTAGCGGGGGGTTCTTCCTACAATGAGCAGTTCTTC
.,TRBJ1-2,many,TRBV30,CACPAPSGWVYGYTF,TGTGCCTGTCCCGCTCCTTCGGGGTGGGTCTATGGCTACACCTTC
TRBD1,TRBJ1-5,medium-sized,TRBV6-1,CASSWTGADQPQHF,TGTGCCAGCAGTTGGACAGGGGCAGATCAGCCCCAGCATTTT
TRBD2,TRBJ2-1,few,TRBV9,CASSVDGTNNEQFF,TGTGCCAGCAGCGTCGACGGGACTAACAATGAGCAGTTCTTC
.,TRBJ2-5,many,TRBV5-4,CASSLDHREETQYF,TGTGCCAGCAGCTTGGATCACAGGGAAGAGACCCAGTACTTC
TRBD2,TRBJ2-1,many,TRBV28,CASIAGGPGNEQFF,TGTGCCAGCATAGCGGGAGGGCCCGGGAATGAGCAGTTCTTC
TRBD2,TRBJ2-5,many,TRBV7-6,CASSLGTSLGETQYF,TGTGCCAGCAGCTTAGGGACTAGTCTTGGAGAGACCCAGTACTTC
.,TRBJ2-5,.,TRBV6-1,CASSELTGLETQYF,TGTGCCAGCAGTGAGTTAACAGGGCTTGAGACCCAGTACTTC
.,TRBJ1-1,many,TRBV15,CATSRALIMNTEAFF,TGTGCCACCAGCAGAGCACTTATTATGAACACTGAAGCTTTCTTT
TRBD1,TRBJ2-5,.,TRBV16,CASSQFEGTAEETQYF,TGTGCCAGCAGCCAATTTGAGGGGACAGCCGAAGAGACCCAGTACTTC
TRBD1,TRBJ2-7,many,TRBV9,CASSVVGQAYEQYF,TGTGCCAGCAGCGTAGTCGGACAGGCTTACGAGCAGTACTTC
TRBD2,TRBJ2-1,many,TRBV7-7,CASSPSPGRGDYNEQFF,TGTGCCAGCAGCCCCTCCCCGGGGCGGGGGGACTACAATGAGCAGTTCTTC
.,TRBJ1-1,many,TRBV9,CASSPHLLEGNTEAFF,TGTGCCAGCAGCCCCCACTTACTGGAGGGGAACACTGAAGCTTTCTTT
.,TRBJ2-5,many,TRBV5-5,CASILGGGAETQYF,TGTGCCAGCATCCTTGGGGGGGGCGCTGAGACCCAGTACTTC
.,TRBJ2-4,many,TRBV27,CASSFSAKNIQYF,TGTGCCAGCAGTTTTTCGGCCAAAAACATTCAGTACTTC
TRBD2,TRBJ2-1,few,TRBV28,CASSLSSGRRSGEQFF,TGTGCCAGCAGTTTATCTAGCGGGAGACGCTCCGGCGAGCAGTTCTTC
.,TRBJ2-7,few,TRBV5-6,CASRQESGSYEQYF,TGTGCCAGCAGGCAGGAATCGGGGTCCTACGAGCAGTACTTC
TRBD2,TRBJ2-3,many,TRBV6-5,CASRTSGRADTQYF,TGTGCCAGCAGGACTAGCGGGAGAGCAGATACGCAGTATTTT
TRBD1,TRBJ1-5,.,TRBV7-2,CASSFWGQGNQPQHF,TGTGCCAGCAGCTTTTGGGGACAGGGGAATCAGCCCCAGCATTTT
TRBD2,TRBJ2-6,many,TRBV19,CASSPRRGAGIGGANVLTF,TGTGCCAGTAGTCCGCGAAGGGGAGCGGGGATTGGTGGGGCCAACGTCCTGACTTTC
TRBD1,TRBJ2-7,many,TRBV18,CASSPRTGREQYF,TGTGCCAGCTCACCCCGGACAGGGCGGGAGCAGTACTTC
TRBD2,TRBJ2-1,many,TRBV5-6,CASSLKWTSGYNEQFF,TGTGCCAGCAGTTTAAAGTGGACTAGCGGTTATAATGAGCAGTTCTTC
.,TRBJ1-1,many,TRBV7-3,CASSQTGNTEAFF,TGTGCCAGCAGCCAAACGGGAAACACTGAAGCTTTCTTT
TRBD1,TRBJ1-5,many,TRBV5-1,CASSPGTGVNSNQPQHF,TGCGCCAGCAGCCCCGGGACAGGAGTTAATAGCAATCAGCCCCAGCATTTT
.,TRBJ2-7,many,TRBV6-5,CASRSPGTHTYEQYF,TGTGCCAGCAGGTCGCCCGGGACTCATACCTACGAGCAGTACTTC
.,TRBJ2-5,many,TRBV30,CAWSVLAGMGTQYF,TGTGCCTGGAGTGTACTGGCGGGAATGGGGACCCAGTACTTC
TRBD1,TRBJ2-3,many,TRBV5-1,CASSYGTGRGRTDTQYF,TGCGCCAGCAGCTACGGGACAGGGCGGGGTAGAACAGATACGCAGTATTTT
.,TRBJ2-5,.,TRBV18,CASSPNKGRQETQYF,TGTGCCAGCTCACCAAACAAGGGCCGACAGGAGACCCAGTACTTC
.,TRBJ2-2,many,TRBV21-1,CASSRTGGDTGELFF,TGTGCCAGCAGCAGGACGGGAGGGGACACCGGGGAGCTGTTTTTT
.,TRBJ2-1,many,TRBV19,CASTSSMSYNEQFF,TGTGCCAGTACCTCCAGTATGTCCTACAATGAGCAGTTCTTC